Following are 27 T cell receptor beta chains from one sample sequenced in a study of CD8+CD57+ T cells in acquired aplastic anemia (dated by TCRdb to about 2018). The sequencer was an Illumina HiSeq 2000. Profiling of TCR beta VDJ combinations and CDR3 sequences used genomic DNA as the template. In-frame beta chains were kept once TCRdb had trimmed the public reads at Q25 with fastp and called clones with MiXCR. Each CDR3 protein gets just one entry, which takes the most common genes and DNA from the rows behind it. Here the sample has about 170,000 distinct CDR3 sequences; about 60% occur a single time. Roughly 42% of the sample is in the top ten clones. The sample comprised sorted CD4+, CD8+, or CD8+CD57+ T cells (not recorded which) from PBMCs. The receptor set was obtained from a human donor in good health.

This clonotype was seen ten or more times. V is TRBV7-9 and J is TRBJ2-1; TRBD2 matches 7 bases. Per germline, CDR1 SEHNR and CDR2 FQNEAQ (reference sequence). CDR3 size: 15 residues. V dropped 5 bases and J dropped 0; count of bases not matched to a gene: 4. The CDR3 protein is CASSPTSPSYNEQFF. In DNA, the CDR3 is TGTGCCAGCAGCCCGACTAGCCCCTCCTACAATGAGCAGTTCTTC.

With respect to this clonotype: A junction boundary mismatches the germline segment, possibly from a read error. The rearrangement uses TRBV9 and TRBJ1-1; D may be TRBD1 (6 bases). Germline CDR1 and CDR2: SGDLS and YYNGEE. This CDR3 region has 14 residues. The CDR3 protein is CASSNYRAGTEAFF. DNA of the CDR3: TGCGCCAGCAGCAATTACAGGGCGGGGACTGAAGCTTTCTTT.

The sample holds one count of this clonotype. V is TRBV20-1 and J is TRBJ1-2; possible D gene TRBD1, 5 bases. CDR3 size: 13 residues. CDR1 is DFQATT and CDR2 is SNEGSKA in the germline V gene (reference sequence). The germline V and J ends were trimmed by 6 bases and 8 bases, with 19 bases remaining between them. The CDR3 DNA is TGCAGTGCGGCCGGTGGGGGGGGGATAGGCTACACCTTC. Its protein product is CSAAGGGGIGYTF.

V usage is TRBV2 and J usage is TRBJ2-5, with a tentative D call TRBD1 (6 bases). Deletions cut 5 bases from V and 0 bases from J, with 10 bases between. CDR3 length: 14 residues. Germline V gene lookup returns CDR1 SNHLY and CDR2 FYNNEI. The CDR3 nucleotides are TGTGCCAGCAGTCAAGGACAGAACCAAGAGACCCAGTACTTC. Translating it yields CASSQGQNQETQYF.

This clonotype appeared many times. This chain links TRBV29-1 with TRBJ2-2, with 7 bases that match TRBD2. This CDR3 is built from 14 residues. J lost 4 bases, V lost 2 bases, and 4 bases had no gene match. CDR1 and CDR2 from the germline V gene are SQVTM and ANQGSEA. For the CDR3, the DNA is TGCAGCGTTGAATGGGGGGGGGGCACCGGGGAGCTGTTTTTT. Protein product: CSVEWGGGTGELFF.

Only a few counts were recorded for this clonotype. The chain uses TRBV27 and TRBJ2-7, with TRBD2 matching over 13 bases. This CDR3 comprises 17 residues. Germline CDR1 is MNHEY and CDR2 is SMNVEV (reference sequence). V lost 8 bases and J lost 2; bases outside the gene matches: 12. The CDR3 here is CASVARTSGRLPYEQYF. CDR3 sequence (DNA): TGTGCCAGCGTAGCCCGGACTAGCGGGAGATTGCCCTACGAGCAGTACTTC.

CDR3 DNA sequence: TGCAGTGCCAGGACAGGCGCCGAAGAGACCCAGTACTTC. Its protein is CSARTGAEETQYF. V and J are TRBV20-1 and TRBJ2-5; 7 nucleotides match TRBD1. Per the germline V gene, CDR1 is DFQATT and CDR2 is SNEGSKA (reference sequence). This CDR3 has 13 amino acids. V lost 6 bases and J lost 3; bases outside the gene matches: 7.

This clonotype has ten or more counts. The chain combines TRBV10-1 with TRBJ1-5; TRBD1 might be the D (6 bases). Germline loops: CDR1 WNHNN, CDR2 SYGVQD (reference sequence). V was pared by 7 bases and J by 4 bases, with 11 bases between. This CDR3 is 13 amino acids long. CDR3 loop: CASTGVPNQPQHF. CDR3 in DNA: TGCGCCAGCACAGGGGTGCCAAATCAGCCCCAGCATTTT.

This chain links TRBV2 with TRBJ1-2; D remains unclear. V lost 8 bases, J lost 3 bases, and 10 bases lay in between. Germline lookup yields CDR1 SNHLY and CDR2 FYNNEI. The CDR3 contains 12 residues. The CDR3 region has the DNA TGTGCCAGCGAGTTGGGCGACTATGGCTACACCTTC. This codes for CASELGDYGYTF.

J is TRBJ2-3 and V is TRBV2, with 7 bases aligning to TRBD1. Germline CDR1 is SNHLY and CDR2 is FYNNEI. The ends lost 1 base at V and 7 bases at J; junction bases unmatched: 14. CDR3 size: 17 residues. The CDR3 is CASSEDRTGKNPNTQYF. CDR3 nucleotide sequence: TGTGCCAGCAGTGAAGACCGGACAGGAAAAAACCCAAATACGCAGTATTTT.

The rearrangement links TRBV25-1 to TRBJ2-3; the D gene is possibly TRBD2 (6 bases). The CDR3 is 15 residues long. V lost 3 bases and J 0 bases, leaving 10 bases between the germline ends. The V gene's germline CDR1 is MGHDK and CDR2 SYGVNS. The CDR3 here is CASSERGSSTDTQYF. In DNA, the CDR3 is TGTGCCAGCAGTGAGCGGGGTTCTAGCACAGATACGCAGTATTTT.

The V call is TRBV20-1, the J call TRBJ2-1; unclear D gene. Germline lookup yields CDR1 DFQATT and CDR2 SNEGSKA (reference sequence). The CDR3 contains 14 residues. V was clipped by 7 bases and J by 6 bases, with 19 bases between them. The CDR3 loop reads CSVPREYLRNEQFF. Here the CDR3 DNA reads TGCAGTGTCCCGCGTGAATACCTCCGCAATGAGCAGTTCTTC.

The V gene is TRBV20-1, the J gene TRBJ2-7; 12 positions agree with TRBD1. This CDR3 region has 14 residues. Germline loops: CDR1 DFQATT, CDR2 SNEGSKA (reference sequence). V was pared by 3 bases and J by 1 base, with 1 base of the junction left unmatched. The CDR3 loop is CSARGQGASYEQYF. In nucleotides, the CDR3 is TGCAGTGCTAGGGGACAGGGGGCGTCCTACGAGCAGTACTTC.

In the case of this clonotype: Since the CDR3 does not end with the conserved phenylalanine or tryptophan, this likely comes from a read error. DNA for the CDR3: TGCGCCAGCAGTGCGTACAGCATGAATTCACCCCTCCACCTT. This codes for CASSAYSMNSPLHL. V usage is TRBV10-1 and J usage is TRBJ1-6; no clear D gene. This CDR3 is built from 14 residues. The V and J ends lost 4 bases and 7 bases respectively, with 11 bases between them. CDR1 is WNHNN and CDR2 is SYGVQD in the germline V gene (reference sequence).

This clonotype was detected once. The CDR3 DNA sequence: TGTGCCAGCAGCTATGGTCAGGAAAGGTATGGCTACACCTTC. It encodes CASSYGQERYGYTF. The chain combines TRBV7-9 with TRBJ1-2; no reliable D call. The CDR3 runs to 14 residues. The V end lost 4 bases, the J end lost 5 bases, and 14 bases lay between the germline ends. Germline-derived CDR1 and CDR2 are SEHNR and FQNEAQ (reference sequence).

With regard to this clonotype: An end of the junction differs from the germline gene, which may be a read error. CDR3 coding DNA: TGTGCCGGCGGACTAGCGGGAGGATTCACAGATACGCAGTGTTTT. Protein: CAGGLAGGFTDTQCF. The rearrangement uses TRBV2 and TRBJ2-3; 14 bases are a match to TRBD2. Germline CDR1 and CDR2: SNHLY and FYNNEI. CDR3 size: 15 residues.

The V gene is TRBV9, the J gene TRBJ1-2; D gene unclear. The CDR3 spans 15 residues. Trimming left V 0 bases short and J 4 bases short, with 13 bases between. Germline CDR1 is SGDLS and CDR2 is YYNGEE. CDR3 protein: CASSVGSGPSYGYTF. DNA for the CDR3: TGTGCCAGCAGCGTAGGATCAGGCCCGAGCTATGGCTACACCTTC.

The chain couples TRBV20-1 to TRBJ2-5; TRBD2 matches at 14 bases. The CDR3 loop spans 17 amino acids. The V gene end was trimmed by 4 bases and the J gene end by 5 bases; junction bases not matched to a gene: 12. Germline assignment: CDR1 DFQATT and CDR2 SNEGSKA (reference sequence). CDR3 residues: CSATPMPGLAGEETQYF. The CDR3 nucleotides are TGCAGTGCTACCCCAATGCCGGGACTAGCGGGAGAGGAGACCCAGTACTTC.

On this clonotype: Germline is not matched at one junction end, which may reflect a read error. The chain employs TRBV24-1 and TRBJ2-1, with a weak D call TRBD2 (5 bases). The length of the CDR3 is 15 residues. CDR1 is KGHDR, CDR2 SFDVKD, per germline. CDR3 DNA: TGCGCCAGCAGCTTGGAGAGGGAACTCTACAATGAGCAGTTCTTC. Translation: CASSLERELYNEQFF.

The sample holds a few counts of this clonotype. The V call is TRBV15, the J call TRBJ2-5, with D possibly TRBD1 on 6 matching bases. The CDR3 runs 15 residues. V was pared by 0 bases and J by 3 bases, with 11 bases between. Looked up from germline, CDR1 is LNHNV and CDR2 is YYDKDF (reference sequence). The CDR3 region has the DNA TGTGCCACCAGCAGAGAGGGTCGACAGGAAGAGACCCAGTACTTC. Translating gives CATSREGRQEETQYF.

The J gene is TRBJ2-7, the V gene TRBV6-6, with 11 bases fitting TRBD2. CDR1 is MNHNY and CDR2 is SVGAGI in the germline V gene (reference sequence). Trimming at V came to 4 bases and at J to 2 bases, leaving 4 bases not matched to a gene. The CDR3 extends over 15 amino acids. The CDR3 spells CASSWGLAATYEQYF. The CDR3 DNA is TGTGCCAGCAGTTGGGGACTAGCGGCCACCTACGAGCAGTACTTC.

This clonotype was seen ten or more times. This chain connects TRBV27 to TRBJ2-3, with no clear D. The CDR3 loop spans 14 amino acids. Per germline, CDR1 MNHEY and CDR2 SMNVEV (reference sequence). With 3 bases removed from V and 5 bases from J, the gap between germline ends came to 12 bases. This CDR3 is CASSFLQFGDTQYF. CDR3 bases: TGTGCCAGCAGTTTTCTCCAGTTCGGAGATACGCAGTATTTT.

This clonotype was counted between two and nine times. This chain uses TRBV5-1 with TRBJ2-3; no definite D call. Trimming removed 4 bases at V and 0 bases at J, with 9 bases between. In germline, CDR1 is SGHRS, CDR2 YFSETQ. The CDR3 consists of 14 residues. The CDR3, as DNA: TGCGCCAGCAGCCACCTGATTAGCACAGATACGCAGTATTTT. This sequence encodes CASSHLISTDTQYF.

For the CDR3, the DNA is TGTGCCAGCAGCCAAGTTCAGTCCCTGCAGTACTTC. Amino acid sequence: CASSQVQSLQYF. The chain is built from TRBV10-3 and TRBJ2-7; D unclear. The CDR3 is 12 residues long. Germline CDR1 is ENHRY and CDR2 is SYGVKD. The ends were cut back, 10 bases at V and 9 bases at J, with 19 bases in the middle.

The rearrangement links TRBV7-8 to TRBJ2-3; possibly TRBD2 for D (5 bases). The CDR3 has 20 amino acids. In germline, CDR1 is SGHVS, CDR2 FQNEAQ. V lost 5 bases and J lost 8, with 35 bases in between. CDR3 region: CASSQDLNGKRLPGRGTQYF. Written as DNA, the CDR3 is TGTGCCAGCAGCCAAGATTTGAACGGCAAACGACTACCGGGTCGAGGTACGCAGTATTTT.

The CDR3 DNA reads as TGTGCCAGCAGCTTAGCTGCTGGACAGGGGGCTCGGGAGCAGTTCTTC. This encodes CASSLAAGQGAREQFF. V is TRBV11-2 and J is TRBJ2-1; 11 bases match TRBD1. Losses at the gene ends were 1 base for V and 10 bases for J; bases not matched to a gene: 9. CDR3 length: 16 amino acids. CDR1 and CDR2 (germline): SGHAT, FQNNGV.

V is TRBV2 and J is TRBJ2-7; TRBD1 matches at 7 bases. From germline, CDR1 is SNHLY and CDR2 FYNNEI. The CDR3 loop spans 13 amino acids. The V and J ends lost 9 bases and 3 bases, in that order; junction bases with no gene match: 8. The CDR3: CARRDSSDYEQYF. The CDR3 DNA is TGTGCCAGACGGGACAGCTCGGACTACGAGCAGTACTTC.